This is a list of T cell receptor beta chains from one sample in a study of OX40 agonist ivuxolimab in advanced cancers. Repertoires were generated with immunoSEQ multiplex PCR, while TCRdb's copy carries only in-frame clones and drops some. The sample has tens of thousands of clones, around nine tenths seen once. The source was CD4+ or CD8+ T cells sorted from blood, collected in a trial of the OX40 agonist ivuxolimab. Receptor source: an adult with an advanced solid tumor such as melanoma, head and neck, liver or kidney cancer. Each CDR3 is given with its conserved first and last residue. The order of the fields is clone size, J gene, D gene, V gene, CDR3 protein, CDR3 DNA. D genes are given only for firm matches. Rows may omit the clone size; those that give it use once, few, many or a size class.

. TRBJ2-5 TRBD2 TRBV18 CASSPRGSEETQYF TGTGCCAGCTCACCGCGGGGGTCAGAAGAGACCCAGTACTTC
. TRBJ1-2 . TRBV5-6 CASTSGGGGYTF TGTGCCAGCACCTCCGGGGGTGGTGGCTACACCTTC
few TRBJ1-2 . TRBV28 CASSPNTASPGGYTF TGTGCCAGCAGTCCTAACACAGCGTCCCCCGGAGGCTACACCTTC
. TRBJ2-7 TRBD2 TRBV2 CASSEALPGGEQYF TGTGCCAGCAGTGAAGCGCTTCCGGGGGGCGAGCAGTACTTC
. TRBJ2-7 . TRBV9 CASSDGTLYEQYF TGTGCCAGCAGCGACGGGACCCTATACGAGCAGTACTTC
. TRBJ2-3 . TRBV7-2 CASSLGGLSTDTQYF TGTGCCAGCAGCTTAGGAGGTCTTAGCACAGATACGCAGTATTTT
once TRBJ2-5 . TRBV10-3 CAIREGLQETQYF TGTGCCATCAGAGAAGGCCTTCAAGAGACCCAGTACTTC
. TRBJ2-7 TRBD1 TRBV4-1 CASSQGSGGQAYEQYF TGCGCCAGCAGCCAAGGGTCAGGGGGCCAAGCATACGAGCAGTACTTC
once TRBJ1-5 . TRBV30 CAWRGPSGQPQHF TGTGCCTGGAGAGGTCCCTCGGGTCAGCCCCAGCATTTT
. TRBJ1-2 . TRBV29-1 CSVGDGRLSTF TGCAGCGTTGGGGACGGGCGCCTATCTACCTTC
. TRBJ2-7 . TRBV6-5 CATKPGRNYEQYF TGTGCCACTAAACCGGGACGGAACTACGAGCAGTACTTC
. TRBJ2-5 TRBD2 TRBV6-6 CASSSAGGVHQETQYF TGTGCCAGCAGTTCTGCGGGGGGGGTACACCAAGAGACCCAGTACTTC
. TRBJ2-3 TRBD1 TRBV7-2 CASSIQGATDTQYF TGTGCCAGCAGCATACAGGGGGCAACAGATACGCAGTATTTT
. TRBJ2-2 . TRBV6-5 CASFGGNTGELFF TGTGCCAGCTTTGGAGGGAACACCGGGGAGCTGTTTTTT